This T cell receptor beta chain appears in the sequencing data of a study of metastatic and nonmetastatic thyroid tumors. All patients were untreated before thyroid surgery. This clone was seen repeatedly, ten times or more. From the PCR reads, TCRdb re-called clones with MiXCR. The sample shows tens of thousands of clones, roughly 13% of them seen only once. Germline CDR1 and CDR2: KGHSH and LQKENI. Germline trimming cut 1 base from V and 1 base from J; bases unmatched to any gene: 12. This CDR3 is 19 amino acids long. This TCR was recovered from a female donor with papillary thyroid cancer or a benign thyroid nodule (not recorded which). Some clones in this sample may be carry-over from other donors' samples. This chain connects TRBV18 to TRBJ1-4; 7 bases match TRBD1. Sequencing was performed on blood. The chain's CDR3 is CASSPRRDSRAGTNEKLFF. The DNA of the CDR3 is TGTGCCAGCTCACCACGGCGGGACAGCCGGGCGGGAACTAATGAAAAACTGTTTTTT.